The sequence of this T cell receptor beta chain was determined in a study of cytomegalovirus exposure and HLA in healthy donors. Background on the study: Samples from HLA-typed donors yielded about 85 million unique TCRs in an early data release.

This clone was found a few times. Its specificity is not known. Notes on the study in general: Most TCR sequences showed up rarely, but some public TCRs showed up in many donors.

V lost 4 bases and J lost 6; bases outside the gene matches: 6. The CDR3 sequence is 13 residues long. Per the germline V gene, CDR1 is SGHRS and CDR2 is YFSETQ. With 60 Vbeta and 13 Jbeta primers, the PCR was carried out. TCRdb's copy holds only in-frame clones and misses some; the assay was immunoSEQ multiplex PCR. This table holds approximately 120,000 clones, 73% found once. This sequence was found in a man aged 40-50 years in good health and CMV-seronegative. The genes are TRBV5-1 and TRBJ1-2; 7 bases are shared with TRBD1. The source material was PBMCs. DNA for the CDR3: TGCGCCAGCAGCCGATACGACAGGGATGGCTACACCTTC. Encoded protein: CASSRYDRDGYTF.